The 16 T cell receptor beta chains presented below share a single source sample, sequenced in a study of blood T cell repertoires in COVID-19. TCRdb keeps only in-frame clones here, not all; method: immunoSEQ multiplex PCR. The sample consists of some 73,000 clones, approximately 86% of them appearing once. The sample comprised peripheral blood. The receptors here all came from an older woman with acute or convalescent COVID-19.

The chain recombines TRBV3-1 (or the pseudogene TRBV3-2) with TRBJ2-1; D ambiguous. CDR3 length: 15 amino acids. CDR1 is LGHDT and CDR2 is YNNKEL in the germline V gene (reference sequence). Trimming stripped 3 bases from V and 0 bases from J, with 9 bases between. The CDR3 loop reads CASSQAASSYNEQFF. In DNA form, the CDR3 reads TGTGCCAGCAGCCAGGCGGCGAGCTCCTACAATGAGCAGTTCTTC.

J is TRBJ2-1 and V is TRBV7-2, with 7 bases identical to TRBD1. After removal of 2 bases from V and 7 bases from J, the junction contained 14 bases not matched to a gene. The CDR3 has 17 amino acids. CDR1 and CDR2 (germline): SGHTA, FQGNSA. The CDR3 nucleotides read TGTGCCAGCAGCTTAATGGTGTTGACAGGGCGTTTGAATGAGCAGTTCTTC. Residues: CASSLMVLTGRLNEQFF.

The CDR3 protein is CASSRGAGGPYIQYF. Here the CDR3 DNA reads TGCGCCAGCAGCCGAGGAGCGGGGGGGCCATACATTCAGTACTTC. The chain couples TRBV4-1 to TRBJ2-4; 10 bases are a match to TRBD2. The CDR3 runs to 15 residues. The trim removed 4 bases at V and 8 bases at J, leaving 8 bases unmatched. Germline assignment: CDR1 MGHRA and CDR2 YSYEKL.

CDR3 in DNA: TGTGCCAGCAGCCCAACTCTTACAGGGGGCGCGGAATTTGGCTACACCTTC. It specifies CASSPTLTGGAEFGYTF. The genes are TRBV7-6 and TRBJ1-2, with TRBD1 identical over 9 bases. The CDR3 is 17 residues long. CDR1 and CDR2 (germline): SGHVS, FNYEAQ. The V segment lost 5 bases and the J segment 7 bases; nucleotides outside the gene matches: 17. The complete variable domain, with remaining parts taken from reference TRBV7-6 and TRBJ1-2, reads GAGVSQSPRYKVTKRGQDVALRCDPISGHVSLYWYRQALGQGPEFLTYFNYEAQQDKSGLPNDRFSAERPEGSISTLTIQRTEQRDSAMYRCASSPTLTGGAEFGYTFGSGTRLTVV.

The genes are TRBV19 and TRBJ2-1; 7 bases align to TRBD2. The J segment lost 6 bases and the V segment lost 6 bases, leaving 8 bases of the junction unmatched. The CDR3 runs to 14 residues. The V gene's germline CDR1 is LNHDA and CDR2 SQIVND (reference sequence). The CDR3 loop is CASRIRGEGNEQFF. The CDR3 coding sequence is TGTGCCAGTAGGATTCGGGGGGAGGGCAATGAGCAGTTCTTC.

J is TRBJ2-3 and V is TRBV5-1; the D is unclear. This CDR3 is 15 amino acids long. With 0 bases removed from V and 0 bases from J, the gap between germline ends came to 8 bases. Germline V lookup: CDR1 SGHRS, CDR2 YFSETQ. The chain's CDR3 is CASSLDGTSTDTQYF. CDR3 nucleotides: TGCGCCAGCAGCTTGGATGGTACTAGCACAGATACGCAGTATTTT.

This sequence joins TRBV9 and TRBJ1-6; TRBD1 matches 8 bases. There are 15 residues in the CDR3. Germline V CDR1 and CDR2: SGDLS, YYNGEE. Unmatched junction bases numbered 9, after V lost 4 bases and J lost 9 bases. CDR3 DNA sequence: TGTGCCAGCAGCACGAGAGACAGGGGCGGTTCACCCCTCCACTTT. Translating gives CASSTRDRGGSPLHF.

This sequence joins TRBV19 and TRBJ2-7, with 7 positions matching TRBD1. The CDR3 covers 13 residues. Losses at the gene ends were 6 bases for V and 2 bases for J; bases not matched to a gene: 4. CDR1 and CDR2 from the germline V gene are LNHDA and SQIVND (reference sequence). The CDR3 reads CASSPGQTYEQYF. The DNA of the CDR3 is TGTGCCAGTAGCCCGGGACAGACCTACGAGCAGTACTTC.

The sample holds a few counts of this clone. The CDR3 DNA reads as TGTGCCAGCAGCCCTCACAGGGGGAATCAGCCCCAGCATTTT. Its protein is CASSPHRGNQPQHF. This chain joins TRBV2 and TRBJ1-5; 8 bases align to TRBD1. This CDR3 has 14 residues. CDR1 is SNHLY and CDR2 is FYNNEI in the germline V gene. The junction had 5 bases not matched to a gene; V was cut back by 6 bases and J by 4 bases.

V is TRBV27 and J is TRBJ2-3, with 8 nucleotides matching TRBD1. V was clipped by 5 bases and J by 0 bases; unmatched bases: 10. The CDR3 sequence is 17 residues long. The germline V gene has CDR1 MNHEY and CDR2 SMNVEV (reference sequence). The CDR3 loop reads CASSLPRDRLSTDTQYF. As DNA, the CDR3 is TGTGCCAGCAGTCTCCCCCGGGACAGGTTAAGCACAGATACGCAGTATTTT.

The gene calls are TRBV4-1 and TRBJ2-7, with 9 bases fitting TRBD2. With 3 bases clipped from V and 4 bases from J, the junction kept 4 bases outside the gene matches. Germline V lookup: CDR1 MGHRA, CDR2 YSYEKL. This CDR3 is 14 amino acids long. For the CDR3, the DNA is TGCGCCAGCAGCCATAGCGGGGGAGGGTACGAGCAGTACTTC. Its protein is CASSHSGGGYEQYF.

This chain links TRBV5-8 with TRBJ1-5; 8 bases fit TRBD1. Unmatched junction bases numbered 10, after V lost 1 base and J lost 4 bases. The germline gives CDR1 SGHTS, CDR2 YDEGEE. This CDR3 has 17 amino acids. CDR3 region: CASSLMVTGGLNQPQHF. CDR3 in DNA: TGTGCCAGCAGCTTGATGGTAACAGGGGGGCTTAATCAGCCCCAGCATTTT.

This chain connects TRBV7-2 to TRBJ1-5; D is unclear. CDR3 length: 14 amino acids. Trimming removed 5 bases at V and 3 bases at J, with 11 bases between. CDR1 is SGHTA, CDR2 FQGNSA, per germline. CDR3 sequence: CASSQGRDNQPQHF. For the CDR3, the DNA is TGTGCCAGCAGCCAAGGACGGGACAATCAGCCCCAGCATTTT.

This sequence joins TRBV28 and TRBJ2-3, with 9 bases fitting TRBD1. This CDR3 spans 14 amino acids. Germline V CDR1 and CDR2: MDHEN, SYDVKM. V dropped 6 bases and J dropped 3; count of bases not matched to a gene: 4. The CDR3 sequence is CASSNRGRTDTQYF. The CDR3 region has the DNA TGTGCCAGCAGCAACAGGGGGCGGACAGATACGCAGTATTTT.

This chain links TRBV10-2 with TRBJ1-2; D is unclear. Germline-derived CDR1 and CDR2 are WSHSY and SAAADI. CDR3 length: 15 amino acids. Trimming removed 2 bases at V and 1 base at J, with 11 bases between. CDR3 sequence (DNA): TGCGCCAGCAGTGAGACGCTAGGAGTTAACTATGGCTACACCTTC. This codes for CASSETLGVNYGYTF.

The genes are TRBV19 and TRBJ2-2, with 8 bases lining up with TRBD1. V gave up 6 bases and J gave up 4 bases; unmatched junction bases: 4. CDR1 is LNHDA, CDR2 SQIVND, per germline (reference sequence). This CDR3 spans 14 amino acids. The CDR3 DNA sequence: TGTGCCAGTAGACCGGACAGGGCCACCGGGGAGCTGTTTTTT. Encoded protein: CASRPDRATGELFF.